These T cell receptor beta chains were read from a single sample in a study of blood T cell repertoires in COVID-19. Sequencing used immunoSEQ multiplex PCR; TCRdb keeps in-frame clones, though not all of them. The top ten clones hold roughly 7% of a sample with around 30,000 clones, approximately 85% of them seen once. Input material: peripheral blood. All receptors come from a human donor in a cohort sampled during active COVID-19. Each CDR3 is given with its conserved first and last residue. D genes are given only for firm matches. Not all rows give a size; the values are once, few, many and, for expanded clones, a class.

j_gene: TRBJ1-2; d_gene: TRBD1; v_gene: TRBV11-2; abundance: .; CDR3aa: CASSLDRDSRYTF; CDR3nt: TGTGCCAGCAGCTTAGATCGGGACAGCCGCTACACCTTC
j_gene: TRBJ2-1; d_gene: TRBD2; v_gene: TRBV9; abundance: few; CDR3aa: CASSVTSGRVYNEQFF; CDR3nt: TGTGCCAGCAGCGTGACTAGCGGGAGGGTCTACAATGAGCAGTTCTTC
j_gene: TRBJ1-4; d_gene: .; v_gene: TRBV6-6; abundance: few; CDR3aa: CASRMGHPEKLFF; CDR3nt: TGTGCCAGCAGGATGGGGCATCCTGAAAAACTGTTTTTT
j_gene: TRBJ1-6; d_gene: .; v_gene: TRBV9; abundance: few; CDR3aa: CASSVVQNSPLHF; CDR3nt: TGTGCCAGCAGCGTAGTTCAGAATTCACCCCTCCACTTT
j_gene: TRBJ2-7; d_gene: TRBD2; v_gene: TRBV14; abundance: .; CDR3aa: CASRPGGGNSYEQYF; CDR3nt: TGTGCCAGCAGGCCCGGGGGGGGAAACTCCTACGAGCAGTACTTC
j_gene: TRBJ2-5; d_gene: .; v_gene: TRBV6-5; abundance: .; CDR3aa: CASGRGGETQYF; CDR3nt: TGTGCCAGCGGGAGGGGGGGGGAGACCCAGTACTTC
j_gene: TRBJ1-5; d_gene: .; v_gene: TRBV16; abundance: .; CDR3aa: CASSQSKGTEGHQPQHF; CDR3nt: TGTGCCAGCAGCCAGTCAAAAGGGACGGAGGGGCATCAGCCCCAGCATTTT
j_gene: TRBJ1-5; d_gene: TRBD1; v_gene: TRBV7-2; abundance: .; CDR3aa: CASSLTGKGNQPQHF; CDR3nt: TGTGCCAGCAGCTTGACAGGGAAAGGGAATCAGCCCCAGCATTTT
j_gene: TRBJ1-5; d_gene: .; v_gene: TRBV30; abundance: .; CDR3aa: CAWSSGQPQHF; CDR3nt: TGTGCCTGGAGTTCGGGTCAGCCCCAGCATTTT
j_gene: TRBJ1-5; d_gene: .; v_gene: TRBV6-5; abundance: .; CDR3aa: CASTPTVTQPQHF; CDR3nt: TGTGCCAGCACCCCGACAGTGACCCAGCCCCAGCATTTT
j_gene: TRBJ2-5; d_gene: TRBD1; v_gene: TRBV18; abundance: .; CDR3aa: CASRDSKETQYF; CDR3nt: TGTGCCAGCCGGGACAGTAAAGAGACCCAGTACTTC
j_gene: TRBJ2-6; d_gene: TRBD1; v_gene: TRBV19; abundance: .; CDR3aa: CASSIAFLSGTGVSGANVLTF; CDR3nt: TGTGCCAGTAGTATAGCGTTCCTCTCCGGGACAGGGGTGTCTGGGGCCAACGTCCTGACTTTC
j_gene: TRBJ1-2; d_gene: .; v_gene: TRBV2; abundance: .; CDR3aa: CASSENGGYTF; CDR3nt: TGTGCCAGCAGTGAGAACGGGGGCTACACCTTC
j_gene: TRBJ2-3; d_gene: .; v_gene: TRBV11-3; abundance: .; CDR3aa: CASSLGQALSHDTQYF; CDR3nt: TGTGCCAGCAGCTTAGGACAGGCTTTATCTCATGATACGCAGTATTTT
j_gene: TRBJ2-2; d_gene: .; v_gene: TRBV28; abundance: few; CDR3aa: CASSTPGQNTGELFF; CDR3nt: TGTGCCAGCAGTACCCCGGGACAGAACACCGGGGAGCTGTTTTTT
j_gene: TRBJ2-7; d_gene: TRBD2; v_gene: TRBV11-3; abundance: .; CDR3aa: CASSLGGEAGPSRPGGEQYF; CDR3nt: TGTGCCAGCAGCTTAGGGGGAGAGGCGGGCCCCTCTCGCCCGGGAGGCGAGCAGTACTTC
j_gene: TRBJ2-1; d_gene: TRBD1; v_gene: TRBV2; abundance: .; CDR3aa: CASSDQFRQGAGLEPYNEQFF; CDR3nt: TGTGCCAGCAGTGATCAATTTCGACAGGGGGCGGGATTGGAGCCCTACAATGAGCAGTTCTTC
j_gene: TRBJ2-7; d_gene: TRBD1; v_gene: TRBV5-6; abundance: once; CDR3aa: CASSGITGGFYEQYF; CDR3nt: TGTGCCAGCAGCGGGATTACAGGGGGTTTCTACGAGCAGTACTTC
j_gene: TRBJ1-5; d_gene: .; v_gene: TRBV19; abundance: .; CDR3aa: CASRLELRNQPQHF; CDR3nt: TGTGCCAGTAGACTGGAGCTGCGCAATCAGCCCCAGCATTTT
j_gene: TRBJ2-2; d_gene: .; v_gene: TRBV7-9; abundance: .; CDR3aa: CATTDRGGNTGELFF; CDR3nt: TGTGCCACTACGGACCGGGGTGGGAACACCGGGGAGCTGTTTTTT
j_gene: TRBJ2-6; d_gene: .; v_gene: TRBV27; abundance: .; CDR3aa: CASKKTSGANVLTF; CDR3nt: TGTGCCAGCAAAAAGACTTCTGGGGCCAACGTCCTGACTTTC
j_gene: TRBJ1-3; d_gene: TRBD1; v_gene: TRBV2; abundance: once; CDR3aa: CASSPGQASGNTIYF; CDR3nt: TGTGCCAGCAGTCCAGGACAGGCGAGTGGAAACACCATATATTTT
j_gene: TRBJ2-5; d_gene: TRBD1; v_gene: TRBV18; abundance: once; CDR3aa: CASSGGTGVEETQYF; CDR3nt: TGTGCCAGCTCAGGAGGGACAGGGGTAGAAGAGACCCAGTACTTC
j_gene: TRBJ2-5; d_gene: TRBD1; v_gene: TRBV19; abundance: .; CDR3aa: CASSIVPPGQGREETQYF; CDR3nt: TGTGCCAGTAGTATAGTACCCCCAGGACAGGGGCGGGAAGAGACCCAGTACTTC
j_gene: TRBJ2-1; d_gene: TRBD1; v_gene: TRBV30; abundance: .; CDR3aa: CASGTGSYNEQFF; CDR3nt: TGTGCCTCCGGGACAGGGAGCTACAATGAGCAGTTCTTC
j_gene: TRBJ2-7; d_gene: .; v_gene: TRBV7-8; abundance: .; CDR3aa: CASSLGETWPHEQYF; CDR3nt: TGTGCCAGCAGCTTAGGGGAGACATGGCCCCACGAGCAGTACTTC
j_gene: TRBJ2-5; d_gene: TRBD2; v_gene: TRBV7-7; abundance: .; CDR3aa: CASSSGLAGSQETQYF; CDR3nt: TGTGCTAGCAGCTCTGGACTAGCGGGATCCCAAGAGACCCAGTACTTC
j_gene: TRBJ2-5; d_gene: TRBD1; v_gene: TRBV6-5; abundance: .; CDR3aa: CASSFLTGLETQYF; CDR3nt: TGTGCCAGCAGTTTCCTGACAGGGCTGGAGACCCAGTACTTC
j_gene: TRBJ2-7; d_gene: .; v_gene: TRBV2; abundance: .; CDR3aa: CASGGYPEQYF; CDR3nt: TGTGCCAGCGGGGGGTATCCCGAGCAGTACTTC
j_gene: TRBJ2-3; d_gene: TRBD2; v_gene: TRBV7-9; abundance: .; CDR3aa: CASSLFLAGGTDTQYF; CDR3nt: TGTGCCAGCAGCTTATTTTTAGCGGGGGGCACAGATACGCAGTATTTT
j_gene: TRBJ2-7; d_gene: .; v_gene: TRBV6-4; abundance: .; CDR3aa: CASTYRDSHYEQYF; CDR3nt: TGTGCCAGTACTTACAGGGATTCACACTACGAGCAGTACTTC
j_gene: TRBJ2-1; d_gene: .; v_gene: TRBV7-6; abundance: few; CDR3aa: CASSSNPGVGNEQFF; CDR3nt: TGTGCCAGCAGCTCGAACCCGGGAGTAGGTAATGAGCAGTTCTTC
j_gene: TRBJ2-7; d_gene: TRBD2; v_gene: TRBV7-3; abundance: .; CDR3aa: CASSSLTSGPSYEQYF; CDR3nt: TGTGCCAGCAGCTCTCTGACTAGCGGGCCTTCCTACGAGCAGTACTTC
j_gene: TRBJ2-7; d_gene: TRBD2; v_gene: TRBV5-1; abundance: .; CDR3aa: CASSFNSGRAGSEQYF; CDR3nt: TGCGCCAGCAGCTTTAATAGCGGGAGGGCCGGAAGCGAGCAGTACTTC
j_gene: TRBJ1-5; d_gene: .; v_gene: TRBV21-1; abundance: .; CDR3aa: CASSKVSPSPNQPQHF; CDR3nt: TGTGCCAGCAGCAAAGTTTCCCCTTCCCCCAATCAGCCCCAGCATTTT
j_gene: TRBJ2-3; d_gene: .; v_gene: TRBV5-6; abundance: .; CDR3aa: CASRTALTDTQYF; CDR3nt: TGTGCCAGCAGAACAGCCCTCACAGATACGCAGTATTTT
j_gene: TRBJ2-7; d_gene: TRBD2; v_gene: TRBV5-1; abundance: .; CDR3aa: CASSLGSGGPYEQYF; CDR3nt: TGCGCCAGCAGCTTGGGAAGCGGGGGGCCCTACGAGCAGTACTTC
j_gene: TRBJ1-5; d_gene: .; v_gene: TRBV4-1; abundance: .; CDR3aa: CASSQEPLPGFVDQPQHF; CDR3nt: TGCGCCAGCAGCCAAGAGCCTTTACCAGGGTTCGTGGATCAGCCCCAGCATTTT
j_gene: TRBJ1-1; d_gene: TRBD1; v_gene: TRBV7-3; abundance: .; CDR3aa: CASSADRGKAFF; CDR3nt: TGTGCCAGCAGCGCGGACAGGGGGAAAGCTTTCTTT
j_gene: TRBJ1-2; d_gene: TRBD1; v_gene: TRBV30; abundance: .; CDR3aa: CAQRRDRVDYGYTF; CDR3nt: TGTGCCCAAAGACGGGACAGGGTTGACTATGGCTACACCTTC
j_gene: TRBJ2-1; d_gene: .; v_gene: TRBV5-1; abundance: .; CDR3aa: CASSLNRVVQFF; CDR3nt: TGCGCCAGCAGCTTAAATCGCGTGGTGCAGTTCTTC
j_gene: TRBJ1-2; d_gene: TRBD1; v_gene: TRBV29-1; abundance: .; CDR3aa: CSVELTGDGYTF; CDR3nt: TGCAGCGTTGAACTGACAGGGGATGGCTACACCTTC
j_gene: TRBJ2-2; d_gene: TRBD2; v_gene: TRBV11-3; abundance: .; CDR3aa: CASSRGGRGAGELFF; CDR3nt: TGTGCCAGCAGCAGAGGCGGGAGGGGTGCCGGGGAGCTGTTTTTT
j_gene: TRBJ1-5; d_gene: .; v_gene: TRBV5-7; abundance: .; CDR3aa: CASSHRVQPQHF; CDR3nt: TGTGCCAGCAGCCACCGCGTTCAGCCCCAGCATTTT
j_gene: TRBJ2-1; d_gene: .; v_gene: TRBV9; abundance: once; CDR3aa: CASSAIMLGEQFF; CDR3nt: TGTGCCAGCAGCGCCATCATGCTCGGTGAGCAGTTCTTC
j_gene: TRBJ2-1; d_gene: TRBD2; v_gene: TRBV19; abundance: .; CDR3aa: CASSPGLAVYNEQFF; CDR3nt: TGTGCCAGTAGTCCCGGACTAGCGGTATACAATGAGCAGTTCTTC
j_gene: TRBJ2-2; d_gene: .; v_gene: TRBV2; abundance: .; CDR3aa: CASSLRGYTGELFF; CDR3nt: TGTGCCAGCAGTTTACGGGGGTACACCGGGGAGCTGTTTTTT
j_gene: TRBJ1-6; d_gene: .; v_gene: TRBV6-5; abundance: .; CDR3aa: CASSYSEGNSPLHF; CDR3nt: TGTGCCAGCAGTTACTCGGAGGGGAATTCACCCCTCCACTTT
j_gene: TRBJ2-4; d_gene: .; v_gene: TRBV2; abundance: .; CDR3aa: CASSGGSKNIQYF; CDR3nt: TGTGCCAGCAGTGGCGGTTCCAAAAACATTCAGTACTTC
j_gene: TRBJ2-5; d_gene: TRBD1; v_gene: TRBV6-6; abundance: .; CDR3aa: CASSPPGQGPETQYF; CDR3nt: TGTGCCAGCAGTCCTCCGGGACAGGGTCCAGAGACCCAGTACTTC
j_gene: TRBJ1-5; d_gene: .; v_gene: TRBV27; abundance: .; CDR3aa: CASSPWTGQPQHF; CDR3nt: TGTGCCAGCAGTCCATGGACTGGGCAGCCCCAGCATTTT
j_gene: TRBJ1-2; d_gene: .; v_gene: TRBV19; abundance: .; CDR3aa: CASSMGPAVYYGYTF; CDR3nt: TGTGCCAGTAGTATGGGTCCGGCGGTTTATTATGGCTACACCTTC
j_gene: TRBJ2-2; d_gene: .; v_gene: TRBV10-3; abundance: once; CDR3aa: CATSGTPPPAGELFF; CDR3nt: TGTGCCACCTCCGGGACTCCCCCTCCGGCCGGGGAGCTGTTTTTT
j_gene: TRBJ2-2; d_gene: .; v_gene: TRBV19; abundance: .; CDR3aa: CASSTTSGGAGTGELFF; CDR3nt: TGTGCCAGTAGTACAACCTCTGGGGGCGCGGGCACCGGGGAGCTGTTTTTT